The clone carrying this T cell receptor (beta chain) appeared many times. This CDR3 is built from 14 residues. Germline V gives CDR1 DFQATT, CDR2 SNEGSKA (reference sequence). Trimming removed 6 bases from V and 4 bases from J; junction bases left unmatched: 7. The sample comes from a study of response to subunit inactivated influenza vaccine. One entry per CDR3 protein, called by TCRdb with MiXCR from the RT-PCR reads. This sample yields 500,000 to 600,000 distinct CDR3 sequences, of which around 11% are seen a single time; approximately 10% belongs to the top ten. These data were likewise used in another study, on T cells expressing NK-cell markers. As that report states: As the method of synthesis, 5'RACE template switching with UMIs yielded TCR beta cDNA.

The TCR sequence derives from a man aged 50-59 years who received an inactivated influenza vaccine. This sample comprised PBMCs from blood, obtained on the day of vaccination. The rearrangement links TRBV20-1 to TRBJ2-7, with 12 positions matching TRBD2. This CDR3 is CSAKLAGGPYEQYF. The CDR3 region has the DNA TGCAGTGCCAAACTAGCGGGAGGACCATACGAGCAGTACTTC.